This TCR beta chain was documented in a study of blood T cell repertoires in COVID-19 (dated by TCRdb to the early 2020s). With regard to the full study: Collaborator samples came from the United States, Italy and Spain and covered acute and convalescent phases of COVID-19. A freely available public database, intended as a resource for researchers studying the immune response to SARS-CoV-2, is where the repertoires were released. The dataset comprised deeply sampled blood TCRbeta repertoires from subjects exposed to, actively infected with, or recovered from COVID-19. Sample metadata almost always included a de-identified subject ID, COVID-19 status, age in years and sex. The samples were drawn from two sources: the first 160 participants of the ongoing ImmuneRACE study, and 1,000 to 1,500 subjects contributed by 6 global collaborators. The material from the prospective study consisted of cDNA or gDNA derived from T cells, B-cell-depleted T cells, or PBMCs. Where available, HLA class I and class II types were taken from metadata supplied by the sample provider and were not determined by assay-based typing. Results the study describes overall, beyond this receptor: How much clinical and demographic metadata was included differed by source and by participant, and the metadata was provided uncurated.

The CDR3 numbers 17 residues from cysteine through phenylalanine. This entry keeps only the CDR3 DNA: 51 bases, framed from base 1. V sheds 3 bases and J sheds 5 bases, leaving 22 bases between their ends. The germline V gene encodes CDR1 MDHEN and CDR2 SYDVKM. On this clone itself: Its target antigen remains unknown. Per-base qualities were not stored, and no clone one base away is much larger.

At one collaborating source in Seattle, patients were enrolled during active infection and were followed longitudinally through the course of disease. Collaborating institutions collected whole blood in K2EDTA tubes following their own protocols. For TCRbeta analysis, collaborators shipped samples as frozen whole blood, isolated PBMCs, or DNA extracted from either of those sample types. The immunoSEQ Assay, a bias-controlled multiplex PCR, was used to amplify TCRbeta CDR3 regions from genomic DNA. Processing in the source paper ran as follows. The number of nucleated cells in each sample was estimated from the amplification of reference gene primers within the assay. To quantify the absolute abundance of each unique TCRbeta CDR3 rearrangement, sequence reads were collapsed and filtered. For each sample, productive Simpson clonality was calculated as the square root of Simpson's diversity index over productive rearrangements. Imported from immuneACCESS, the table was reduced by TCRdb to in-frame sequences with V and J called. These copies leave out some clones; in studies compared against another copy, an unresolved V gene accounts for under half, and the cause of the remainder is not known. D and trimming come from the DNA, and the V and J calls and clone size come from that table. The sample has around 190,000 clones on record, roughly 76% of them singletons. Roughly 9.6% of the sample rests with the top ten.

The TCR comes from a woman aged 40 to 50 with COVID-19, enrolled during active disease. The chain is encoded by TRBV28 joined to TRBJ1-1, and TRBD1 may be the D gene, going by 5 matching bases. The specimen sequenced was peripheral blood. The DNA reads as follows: TGTGCCAGCAGTTTGAATTGGCAGGGCGCTTGGGTAACTGAAGCTTTCTTT. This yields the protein CASSLNWQGAWVTEAFF.